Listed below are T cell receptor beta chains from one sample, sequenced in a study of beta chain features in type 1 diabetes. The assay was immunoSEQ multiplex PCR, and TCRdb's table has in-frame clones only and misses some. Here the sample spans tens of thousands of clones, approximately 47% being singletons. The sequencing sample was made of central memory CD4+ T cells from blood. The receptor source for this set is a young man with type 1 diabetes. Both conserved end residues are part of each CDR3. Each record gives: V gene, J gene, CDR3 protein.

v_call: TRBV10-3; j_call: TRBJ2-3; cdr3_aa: CAISPDSSTDTQYF
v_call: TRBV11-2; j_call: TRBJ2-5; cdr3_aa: CASSLGWDRGGQETQYF
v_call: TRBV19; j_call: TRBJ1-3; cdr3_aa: CASKEDRGLSGNTIYF
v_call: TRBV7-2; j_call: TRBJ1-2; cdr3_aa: CASSLVPGTSGGSYGYTF
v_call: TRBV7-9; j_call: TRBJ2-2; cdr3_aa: CASSLSSEIANTGELFF
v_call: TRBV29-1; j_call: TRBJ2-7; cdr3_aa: CSVEVLANAEQYF
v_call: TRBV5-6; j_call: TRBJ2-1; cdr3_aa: CASSTPRSGSYNEQFF
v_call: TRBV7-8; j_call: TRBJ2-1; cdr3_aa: CASSLAGGRNNEQFF
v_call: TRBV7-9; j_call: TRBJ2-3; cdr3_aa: CASSLAPNGELTQYF
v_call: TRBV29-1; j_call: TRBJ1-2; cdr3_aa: CSVYGDRAYGCTF
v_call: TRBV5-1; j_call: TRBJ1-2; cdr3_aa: CASSLPDTTYTF
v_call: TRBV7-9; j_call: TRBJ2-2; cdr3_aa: CASSLELHAKGQTGELFF
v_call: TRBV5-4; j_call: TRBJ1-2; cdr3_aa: CASSLPPGQRKGGYTF
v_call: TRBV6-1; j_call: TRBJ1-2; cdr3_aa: CASSDVQEVDYGYTF
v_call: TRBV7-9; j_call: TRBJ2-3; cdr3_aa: CASSLSRSTHMQYF
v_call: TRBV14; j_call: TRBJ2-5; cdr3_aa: CASSQVAGEQYF
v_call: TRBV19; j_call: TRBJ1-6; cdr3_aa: CASSIGRQGGSPLHF
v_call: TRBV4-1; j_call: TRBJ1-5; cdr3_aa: CASSRLPGTGGDRPQHF
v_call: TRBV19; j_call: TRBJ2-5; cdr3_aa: CASSRAAQETQYF
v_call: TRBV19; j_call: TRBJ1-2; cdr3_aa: CASSRPPGSLYGYTF
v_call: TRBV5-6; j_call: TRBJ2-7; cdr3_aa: CASSPRTGEREQYF
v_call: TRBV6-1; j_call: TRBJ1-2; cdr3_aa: CASSEALTGNYGYTF
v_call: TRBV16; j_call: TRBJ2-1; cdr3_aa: CASSPLAGSNEQFF
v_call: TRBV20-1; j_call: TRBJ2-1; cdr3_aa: CSAATAAAGFF
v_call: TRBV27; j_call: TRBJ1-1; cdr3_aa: CASSPRGGDTEAFF
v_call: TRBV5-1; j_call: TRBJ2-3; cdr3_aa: CASSPRTSGDTQYF
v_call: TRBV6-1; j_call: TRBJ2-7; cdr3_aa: CASSVTTGTYEQYF
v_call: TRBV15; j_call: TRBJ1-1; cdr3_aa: CATSRPGRGNTEAFF
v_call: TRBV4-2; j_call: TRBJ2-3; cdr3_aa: CASSQLGETSTDTQYF
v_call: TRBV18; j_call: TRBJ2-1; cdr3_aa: CASSPTGLAGHNEQFF
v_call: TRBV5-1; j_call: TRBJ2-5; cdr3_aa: CASSLGLSLAGLGETQYF
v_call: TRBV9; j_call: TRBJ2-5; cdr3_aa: CASSVRDRGKETQYF
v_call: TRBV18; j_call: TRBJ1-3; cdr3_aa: CASSYDSLNGNTIYF
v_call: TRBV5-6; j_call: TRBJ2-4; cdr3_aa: CASSLAGFNLPGQGNIQYF
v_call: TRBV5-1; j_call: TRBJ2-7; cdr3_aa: CASSLASSYEQYF
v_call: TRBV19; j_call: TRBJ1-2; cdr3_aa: CASSMASGLDYGYTF
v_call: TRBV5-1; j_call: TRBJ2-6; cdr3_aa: CASSLATGSGANVLTF
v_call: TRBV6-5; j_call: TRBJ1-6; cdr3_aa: CASSLRSWESPLHF
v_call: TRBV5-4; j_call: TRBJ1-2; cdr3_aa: CASSSPTGDSYGYTF
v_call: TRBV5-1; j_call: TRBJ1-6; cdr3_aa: CASSLARGPRSPLHF
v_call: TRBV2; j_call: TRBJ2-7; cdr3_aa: CASSSPGGGIEQYF
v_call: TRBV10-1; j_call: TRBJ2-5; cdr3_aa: CASSSGGETQYF
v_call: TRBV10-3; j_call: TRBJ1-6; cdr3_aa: CAISDEGTPPLHF
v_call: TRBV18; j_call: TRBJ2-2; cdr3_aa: CASSPPGQENTGELFF
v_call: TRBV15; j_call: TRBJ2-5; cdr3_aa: CATERDTRETQYF
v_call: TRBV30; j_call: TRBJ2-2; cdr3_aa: CAWLKQETNTGELFF
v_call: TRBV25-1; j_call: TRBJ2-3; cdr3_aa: CASSVGASTQYF